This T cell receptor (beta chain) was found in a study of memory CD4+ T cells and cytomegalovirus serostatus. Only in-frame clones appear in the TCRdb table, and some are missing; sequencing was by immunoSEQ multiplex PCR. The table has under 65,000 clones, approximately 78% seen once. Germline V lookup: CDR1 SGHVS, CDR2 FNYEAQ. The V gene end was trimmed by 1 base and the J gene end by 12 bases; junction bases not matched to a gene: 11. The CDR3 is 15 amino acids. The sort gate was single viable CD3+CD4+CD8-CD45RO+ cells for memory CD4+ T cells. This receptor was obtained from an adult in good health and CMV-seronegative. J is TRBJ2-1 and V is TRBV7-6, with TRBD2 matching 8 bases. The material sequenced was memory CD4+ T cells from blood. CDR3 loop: CASSLEDREGRGQFF. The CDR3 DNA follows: TGTGCCAGCAGCTTAGAGGATCGGGAGGGCCGGGGGCAGTTCTTC.